This T cell receptor (beta chain) is drawn from a study of CD8 T cells in Susac syndrome. Germline assignment: CDR1 MNHEY and CDR2 SMNVEV (reference sequence). V was shortened by 7 bases and J by 3 bases, with 16 bases between the two germline ends. This CDR3 has 15 residues. Sequencing of TCR beta was performed on blood CD8+ and CD4+ T cells. When the RNA was reverse transcribed, random hexamers were used with an input of roughly 0.45 to 1 ug. TCRdb re-called the immunoSEQ multiplex PCR reads with MiXCR, one entry per CDR3 protein. Of just over 150,000 distinct CDR3 sequences in the sample, about 95% are singletons; the top ten hold 0.15%.

Sample: CD8+ T cells from PBMCs. The origin of this receptor is a human donor with multiple sclerosis. V is TRBV27 and J is TRBJ2-4; the D call may be TRBD1 or TRBD2 (6 bases each). CDR3 coding DNA: TGTGCCAGCATCAAAGGGGGGCCGGGCAAAAACATTCAGTACTTC. Amino acid sequence: CASIKGGPGKNIQYF.